This T cell receptor (beta chain) was sequenced during a study of cytomegalovirus exposure and HLA in healthy donors. This clone was detected only once. The germline gives CDR1 SGHDT, CDR2 YYEEEE. The CDR3 covers 14 residues. J gave up 5 bases and V 4 bases, and 7 bases lay outside the gene matches. Sequencing was performed with immunoSEQ multiplex PCR; in TCRdb, only in-frame clones are kept and a portion is missing. The table records about 120,000 clones, over 75% of them present only once. The chain recombines TRBV5-6 with TRBJ1-1; 8 bases align to TRBD1. The source of this sequence is a woman aged 25-40 years in good health and CMV-seronegative. Specimen: PBMCs. The CDR3 is CASSPATGGTEAFF. The CDR3 bases are TGTGCCAGCAGCCCCGCCACAGGGGGAACTGAAGCTTTCTTT.